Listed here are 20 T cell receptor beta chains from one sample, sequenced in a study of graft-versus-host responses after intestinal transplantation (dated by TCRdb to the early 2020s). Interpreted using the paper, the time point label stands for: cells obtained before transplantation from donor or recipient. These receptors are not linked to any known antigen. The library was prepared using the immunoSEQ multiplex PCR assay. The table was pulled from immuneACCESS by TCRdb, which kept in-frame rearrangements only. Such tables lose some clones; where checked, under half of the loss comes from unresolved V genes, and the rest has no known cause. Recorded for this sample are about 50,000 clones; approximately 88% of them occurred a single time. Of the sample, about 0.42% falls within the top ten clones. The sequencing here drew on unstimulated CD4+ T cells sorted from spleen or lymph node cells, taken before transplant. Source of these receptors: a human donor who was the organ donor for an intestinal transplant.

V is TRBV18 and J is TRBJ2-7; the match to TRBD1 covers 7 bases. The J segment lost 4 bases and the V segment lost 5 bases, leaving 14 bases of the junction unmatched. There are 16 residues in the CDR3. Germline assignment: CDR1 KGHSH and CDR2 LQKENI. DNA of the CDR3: TGTGCCAGCTCATCAATCTCCGGGACAGATCGTTACGAGCAGTACTTC. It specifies CASSSISGTDRYEQYF.

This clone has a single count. The CDR3 sequence: CAWSVLTGGAGELFF. Written as DNA, the CDR3 is TGTGCCTGGAGTGTATTGACAGGAGGGGCCGGGGAGCTGTTTTTT. The rearrangement uses TRBV30 and TRBJ2-2; D may be TRBD1 or TRBD2 (6 bases each). The germline gives CDR1 GTSNPN, CDR2 SVGIG (reference sequence). Trimming shortened V by 0 bases and J by 6 bases, and 14 bases separated the two germline ends. CDR3 length equals 15 residues.

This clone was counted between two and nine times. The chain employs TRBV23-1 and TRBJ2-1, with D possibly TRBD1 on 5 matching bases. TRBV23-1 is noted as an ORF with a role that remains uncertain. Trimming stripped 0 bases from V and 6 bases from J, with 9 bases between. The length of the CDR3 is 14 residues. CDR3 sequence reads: CASSQSTALNEQFF. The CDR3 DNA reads TGCGCCAGCAGTCAATCGACAGCCCTCAATGAGCAGTTCTTC.

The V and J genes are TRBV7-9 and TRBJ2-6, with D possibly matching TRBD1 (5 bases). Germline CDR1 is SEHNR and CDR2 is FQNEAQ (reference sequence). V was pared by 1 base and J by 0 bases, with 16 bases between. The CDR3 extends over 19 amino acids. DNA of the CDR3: TGTGCCAGCAGCTTAGTCTTCGGTGACAGTGGCTCTGGGGCCAACGTCCTGACTTTC. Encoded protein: CASSLVFGDSGSGANVLTF.

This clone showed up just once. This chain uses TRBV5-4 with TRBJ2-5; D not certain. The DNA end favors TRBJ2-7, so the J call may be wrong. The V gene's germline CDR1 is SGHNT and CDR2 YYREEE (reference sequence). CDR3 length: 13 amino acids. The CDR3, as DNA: TGTGCCAGCAGCCTGGGTGGCACCTACGAGCAGTACTTC. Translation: CASSLGGTYEQYF.

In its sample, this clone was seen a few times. CDR3 bases: TGTGCCAGCAGCTTGACAAGGCCCCGCTCCTATAATTCACCCCTCCACTTT. The encoded protein is CASSLTRPRSYNSPLHF. The gene calls are TRBV5-6 and TRBJ1-6; no definite D call. Germline V lookup: CDR1 SGHDT, CDR2 YYEEEE. The CDR3 runs to 17 residues. V was clipped by 1 base and J by 0 bases, with 11 bases between them.

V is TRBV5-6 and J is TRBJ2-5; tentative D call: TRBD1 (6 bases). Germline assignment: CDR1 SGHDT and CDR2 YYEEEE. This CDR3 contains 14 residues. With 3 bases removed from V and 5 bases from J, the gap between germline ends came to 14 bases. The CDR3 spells CASSSTGFFETQYF. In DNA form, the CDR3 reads TGTGCCAGCAGCTCTACAGGGTTTTTCGAGACCCAGTACTTC.

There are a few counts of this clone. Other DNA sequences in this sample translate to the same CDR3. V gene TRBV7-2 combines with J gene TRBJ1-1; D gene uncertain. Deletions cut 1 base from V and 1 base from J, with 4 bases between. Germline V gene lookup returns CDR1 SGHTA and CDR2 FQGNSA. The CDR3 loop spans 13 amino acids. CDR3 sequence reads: CASSLGQNTEAFF. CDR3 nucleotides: TGTGCCAGCAGCTTAGGACAGAACACTGAAGCTTTCTTT. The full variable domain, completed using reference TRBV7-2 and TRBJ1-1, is GAGVSQSPSNKVTEKGKDVELRCDPISGHTALYWYRQSLGQGLEFLIYFQGNSAPDKSGLPSDRFSAERTGGSVSTLTIQRTQQEDSAVYLCASSLGQNTEAFFGQGTRLTVV.

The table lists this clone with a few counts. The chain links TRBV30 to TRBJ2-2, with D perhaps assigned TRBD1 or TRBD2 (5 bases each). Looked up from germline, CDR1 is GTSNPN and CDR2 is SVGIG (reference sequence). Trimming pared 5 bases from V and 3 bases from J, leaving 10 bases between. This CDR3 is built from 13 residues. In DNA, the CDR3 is TGTGCCTGGCCCGGGACGGACACCGGGGAGCTGTTTTTT. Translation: CAWPGTDTGELFF.

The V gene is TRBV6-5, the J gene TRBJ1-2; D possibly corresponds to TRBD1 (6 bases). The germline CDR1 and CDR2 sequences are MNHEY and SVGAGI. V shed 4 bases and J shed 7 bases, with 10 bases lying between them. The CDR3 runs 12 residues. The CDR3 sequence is CASSSDSSGYTF. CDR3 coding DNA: TGTGCCAGCAGTTCGGACAGTAGTGGCTACACCTTC.

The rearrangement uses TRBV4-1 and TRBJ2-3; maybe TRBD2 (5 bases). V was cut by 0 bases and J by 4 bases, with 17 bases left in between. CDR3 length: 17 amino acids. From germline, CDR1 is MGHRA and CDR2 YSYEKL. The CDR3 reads CASSQDLTRVVPDTQYF. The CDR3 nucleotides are TGCGCCAGCAGCCAAGATTTAACGAGGGTTGTCCCAGATACGCAGTATTTT.

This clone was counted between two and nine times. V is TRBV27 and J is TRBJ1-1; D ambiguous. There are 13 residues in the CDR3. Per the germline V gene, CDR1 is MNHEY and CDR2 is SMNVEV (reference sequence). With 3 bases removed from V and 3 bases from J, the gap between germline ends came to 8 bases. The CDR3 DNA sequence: TGTGCCAGCAGTTTCAAGGGCTACACTGAAGCTTTCTTT. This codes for CASSFKGYTEAFF.

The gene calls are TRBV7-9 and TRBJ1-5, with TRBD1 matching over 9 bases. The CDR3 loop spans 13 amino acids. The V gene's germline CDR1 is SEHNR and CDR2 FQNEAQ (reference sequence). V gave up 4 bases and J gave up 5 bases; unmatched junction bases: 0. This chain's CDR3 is CASSYRGHQPQHF. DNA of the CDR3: TGTGCCAGCAGCTACAGGGGGCATCAGCCCCAGCATTTT.

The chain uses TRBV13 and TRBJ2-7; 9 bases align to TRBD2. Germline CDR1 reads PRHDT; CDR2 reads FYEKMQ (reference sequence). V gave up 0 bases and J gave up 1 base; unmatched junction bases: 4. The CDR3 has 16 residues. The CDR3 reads CASSLGGLAGSYEQYF. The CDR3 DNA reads TGTGCCAGCAGCTTAGGTGGGCTAGCGGGGTCCTACGAGCAGTACTTC. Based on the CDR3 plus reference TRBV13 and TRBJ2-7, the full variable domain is AAGVIQSPRHLIKEKRETATLKCYPIPRHDTVYWYQQGPGQDPQFLISFYEKMQSDKGSIPDRFSAQQFSDYHSELNMSSLELGDSALYFCASSLGGLAGSYEQYFGPGTRLTVT.

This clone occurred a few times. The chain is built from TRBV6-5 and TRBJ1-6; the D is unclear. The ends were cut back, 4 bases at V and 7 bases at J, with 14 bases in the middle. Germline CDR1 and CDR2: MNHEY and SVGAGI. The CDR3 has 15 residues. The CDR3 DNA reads TGTGCCAGCAGTTCCCCCGGGAGGGAGAATTCACCCCTCCACTTT. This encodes CASSSPGRENSPLHF.

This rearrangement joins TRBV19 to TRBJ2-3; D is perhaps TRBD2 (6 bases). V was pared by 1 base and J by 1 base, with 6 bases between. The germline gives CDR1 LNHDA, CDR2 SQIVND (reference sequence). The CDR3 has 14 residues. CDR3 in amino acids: CASSIGLGTDTQYF. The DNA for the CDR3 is TGTGCCAGTAGTATAGGACTAGGCACAGATACGCAGTATTTT.

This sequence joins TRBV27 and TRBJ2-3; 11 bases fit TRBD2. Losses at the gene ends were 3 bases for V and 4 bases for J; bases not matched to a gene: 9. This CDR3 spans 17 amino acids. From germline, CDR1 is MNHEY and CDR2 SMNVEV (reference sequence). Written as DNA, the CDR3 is TGTGCCAGCAGTTTTGAATCACTAGCGGGAGCACCAGATACGCAGTATTTT. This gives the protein CASSFESLAGAPDTQYF.

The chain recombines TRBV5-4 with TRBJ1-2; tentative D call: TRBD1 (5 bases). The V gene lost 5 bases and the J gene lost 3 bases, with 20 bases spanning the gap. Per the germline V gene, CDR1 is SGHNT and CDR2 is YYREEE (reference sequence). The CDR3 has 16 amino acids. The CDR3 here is CASRRNTGAPYYGYTF. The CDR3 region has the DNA TGTGCCAGCAGACGGAACACAGGAGCCCCCTACTATGGCTACACCTTC.

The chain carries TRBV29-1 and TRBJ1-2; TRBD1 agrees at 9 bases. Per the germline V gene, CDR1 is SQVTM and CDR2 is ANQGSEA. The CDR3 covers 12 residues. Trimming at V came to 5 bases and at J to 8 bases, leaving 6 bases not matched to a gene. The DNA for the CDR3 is TGCAGCGTTCTGGGACAGGGTAACGGCTACACCTTC. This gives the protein CSVLGQGNGYTF.

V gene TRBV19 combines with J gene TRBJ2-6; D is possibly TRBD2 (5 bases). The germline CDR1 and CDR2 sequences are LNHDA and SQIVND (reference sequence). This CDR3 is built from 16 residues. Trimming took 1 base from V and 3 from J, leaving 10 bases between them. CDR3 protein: CASSIAGSGGANVLTF. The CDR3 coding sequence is TGTGCCAGTAGTATAGCGGGGTCTGGTGGGGCCAACGTCCTGACTTTC.